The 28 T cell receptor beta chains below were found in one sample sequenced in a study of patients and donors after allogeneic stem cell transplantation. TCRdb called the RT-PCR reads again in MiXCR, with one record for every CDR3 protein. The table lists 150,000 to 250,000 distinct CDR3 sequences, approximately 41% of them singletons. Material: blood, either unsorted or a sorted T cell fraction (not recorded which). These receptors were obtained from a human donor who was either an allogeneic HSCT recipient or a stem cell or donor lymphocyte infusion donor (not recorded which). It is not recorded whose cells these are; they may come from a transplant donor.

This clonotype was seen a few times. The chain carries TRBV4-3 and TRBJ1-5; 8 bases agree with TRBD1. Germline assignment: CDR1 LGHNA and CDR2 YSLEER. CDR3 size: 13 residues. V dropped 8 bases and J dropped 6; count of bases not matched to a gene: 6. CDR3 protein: CASRGTGGQPQHF. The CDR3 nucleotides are TGCGCCAGCCGTGGGACAGGAGGTCAGCCCCAGCATTTT.

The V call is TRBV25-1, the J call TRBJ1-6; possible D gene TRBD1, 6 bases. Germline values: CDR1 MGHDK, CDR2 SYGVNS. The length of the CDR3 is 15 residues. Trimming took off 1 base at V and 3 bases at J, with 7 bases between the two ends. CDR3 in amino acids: CASSELGHYNSPLHF. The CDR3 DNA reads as TGTGCCAGCAGTGAATTGGGACACTATAATTCACCCCTCCACTTT.

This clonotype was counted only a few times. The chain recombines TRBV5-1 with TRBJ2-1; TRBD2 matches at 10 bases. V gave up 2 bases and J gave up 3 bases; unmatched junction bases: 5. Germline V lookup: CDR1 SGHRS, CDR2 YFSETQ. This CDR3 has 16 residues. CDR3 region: CASSFLAGVGYNEQFF. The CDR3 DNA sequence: TGCGCCAGCAGCTTTCTAGCGGGAGTTGGCTACAATGAGCAGTTCTTC.

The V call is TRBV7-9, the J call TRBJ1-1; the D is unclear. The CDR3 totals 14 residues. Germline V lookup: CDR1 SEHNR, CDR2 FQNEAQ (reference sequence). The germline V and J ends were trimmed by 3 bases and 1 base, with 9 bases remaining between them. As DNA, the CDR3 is TGTGCCAGCAGCTTTGTGCGGCAGAACACTGAAGCTTTCTTT. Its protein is CASSFVRQNTEAFF. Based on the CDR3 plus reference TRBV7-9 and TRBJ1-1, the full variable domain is DTGVSQNPRHKITKRGQNVTFRCDPISEHNRLYWYRQTLGQGPEFLTYFQNEAQLEKSRLLSDRFSAERPKGSFSTLEIQRTEQGDSAMYLCASSFVRQNTEAFFGQGTRLTVV.

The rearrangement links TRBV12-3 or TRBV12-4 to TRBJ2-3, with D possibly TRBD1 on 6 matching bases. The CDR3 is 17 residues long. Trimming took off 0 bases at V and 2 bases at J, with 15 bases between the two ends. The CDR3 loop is CASSLASGQSFTDTQYF. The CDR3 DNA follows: TGTGCCAGCAGTTTAGCCAGCGGACAGAGTTTCACAGATACGCAGTATTTT.

This chain's CDR3 is CASSWARGTDTQYF. CDR3 bases: TGTGCCAGCAGTTGGGCGAGAGGGACCGATACGCAGTATTTT. The rearrangement joins TRBV12-3 or TRBV12-4 to TRBJ2-3; D may correspond to TRBD1 or TRBD2 (5 bases each). V lost 4 bases and J lost 6, with 14 bases in between. This CDR3 spans 14 amino acids.

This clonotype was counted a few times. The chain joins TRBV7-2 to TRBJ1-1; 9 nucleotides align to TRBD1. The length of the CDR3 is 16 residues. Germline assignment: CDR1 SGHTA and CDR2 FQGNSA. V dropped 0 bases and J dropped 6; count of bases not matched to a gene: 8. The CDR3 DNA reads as TGTGCCAGCAGCTTAGCGTCCGGACAGGGGTTGCCTGAAGCTTTCTTT. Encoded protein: CASSLASGQGLPEAFF.

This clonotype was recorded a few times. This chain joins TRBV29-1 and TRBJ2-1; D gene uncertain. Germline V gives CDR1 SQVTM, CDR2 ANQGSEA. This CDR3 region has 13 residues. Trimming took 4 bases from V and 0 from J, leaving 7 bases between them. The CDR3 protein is CSVVGTSYNEQFF. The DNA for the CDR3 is TGCAGCGTTGTGGGAACCTCCTACAATGAGCAGTTCTTC.

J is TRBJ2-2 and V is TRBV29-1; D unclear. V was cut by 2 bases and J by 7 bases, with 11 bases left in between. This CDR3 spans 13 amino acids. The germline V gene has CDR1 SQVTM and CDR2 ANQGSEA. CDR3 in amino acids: CSVELDWGGELFF. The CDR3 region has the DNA TGCAGCGTTGAACTAGATTGGGGCGGGGAGCTGTTTTTT.

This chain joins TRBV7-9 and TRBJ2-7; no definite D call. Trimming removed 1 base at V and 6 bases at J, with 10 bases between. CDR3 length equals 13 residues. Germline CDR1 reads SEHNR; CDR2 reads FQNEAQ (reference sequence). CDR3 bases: TGTGCCAGCAGCTTAGTAGGGCCTGGCGAGCAGTACTTC. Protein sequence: CASSLVGPGEQYF. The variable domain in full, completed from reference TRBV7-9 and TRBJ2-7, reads DTGVSQNPRHKITKRGQNVTFRCDPISEHNRLYWYRQTLGQGPEFLTYFQNEAQLEKSRLLSDRFSAERPKGSFSTLEIQRTEQGDSAMYLCASSLVGPGEQYFGPGTRLTVT.

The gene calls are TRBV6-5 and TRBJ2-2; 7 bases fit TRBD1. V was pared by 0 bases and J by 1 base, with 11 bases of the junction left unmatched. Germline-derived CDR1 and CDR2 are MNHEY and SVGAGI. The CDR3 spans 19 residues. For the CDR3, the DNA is TGTGCCAGCAGTTACTCCGACAGGGCGCTAGCCAGGAACACCGGGGAGCTGTTTTTT. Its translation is CASSYSDRALARNTGELFF.

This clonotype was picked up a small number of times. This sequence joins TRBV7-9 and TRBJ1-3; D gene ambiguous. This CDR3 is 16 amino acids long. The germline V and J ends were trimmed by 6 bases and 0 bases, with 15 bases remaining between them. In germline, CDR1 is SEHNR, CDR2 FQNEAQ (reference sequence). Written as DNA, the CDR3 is TGTGCCAGCAGATTATCGGGGTTCGACTCTGGAAACACCATATATTTT. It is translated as CASRLSGFDSGNTIYF.

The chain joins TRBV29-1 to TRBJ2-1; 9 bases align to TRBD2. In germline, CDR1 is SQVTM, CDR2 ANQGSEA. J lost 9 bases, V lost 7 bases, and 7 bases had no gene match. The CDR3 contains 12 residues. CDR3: CSAEREVAEQFF. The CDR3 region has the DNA TGCAGCGCGGAGCGGGAGGTAGCTGAGCAGTTCTTC.

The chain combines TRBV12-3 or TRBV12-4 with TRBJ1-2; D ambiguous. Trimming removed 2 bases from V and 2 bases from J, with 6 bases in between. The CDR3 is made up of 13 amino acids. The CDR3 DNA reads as TGTGCCAGCAGTTTATTGCGGAACTATGGCTACACCTTC. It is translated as CASSLLRNYGYTF.

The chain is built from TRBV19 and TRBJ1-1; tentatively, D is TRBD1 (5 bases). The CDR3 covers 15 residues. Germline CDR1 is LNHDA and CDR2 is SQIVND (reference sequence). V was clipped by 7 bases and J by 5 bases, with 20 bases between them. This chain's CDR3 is CASTEEWGRGTEAFF. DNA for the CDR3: TGTGCCAGTACCGAAGAATGGGGCCGGGGGACTGAAGCTTTCTTT.

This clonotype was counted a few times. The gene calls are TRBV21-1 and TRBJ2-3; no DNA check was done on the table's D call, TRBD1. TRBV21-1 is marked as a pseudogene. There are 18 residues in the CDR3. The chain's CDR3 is CASLPGRTGTGDSDTQYF. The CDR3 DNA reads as TGTGCCAGCCTACCGGGACGTACGGGGACAGGGGACTCAGATACGCAGTATTTT.

Written as DNA, the CDR3 is TGCGCCAGCAGCCCCCGGGACCGAAACAATGAGCAGTTCTTC. This encodes CASSPRDRNNEQFF. V gene TRBV5-1 combines with J gene TRBJ2-1; D might be TRBD1 or TRBD2, each matching 5 bases. V shed 4 bases and J shed 5 bases, with 13 bases lying between them. The CDR3 length is 14 residues. Germline values: CDR1 SGHRS, CDR2 YFSETQ.

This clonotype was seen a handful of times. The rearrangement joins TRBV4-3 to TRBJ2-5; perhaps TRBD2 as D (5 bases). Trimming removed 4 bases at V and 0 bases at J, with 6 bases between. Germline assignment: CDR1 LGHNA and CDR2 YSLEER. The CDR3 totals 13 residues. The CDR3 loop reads CASSPADQETQYF. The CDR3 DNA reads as TGCGCCAGCAGCCCAGCGGACCAAGAGACCCAGTACTTC.

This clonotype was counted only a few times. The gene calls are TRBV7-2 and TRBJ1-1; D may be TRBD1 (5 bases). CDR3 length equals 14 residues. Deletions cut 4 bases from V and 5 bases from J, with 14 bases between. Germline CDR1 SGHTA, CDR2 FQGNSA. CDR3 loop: CASSSSGLRTEAFF. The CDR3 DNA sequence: TGTGCCAGCAGCTCTTCAGGGTTACGGACTGAAGCTTTCTTT.

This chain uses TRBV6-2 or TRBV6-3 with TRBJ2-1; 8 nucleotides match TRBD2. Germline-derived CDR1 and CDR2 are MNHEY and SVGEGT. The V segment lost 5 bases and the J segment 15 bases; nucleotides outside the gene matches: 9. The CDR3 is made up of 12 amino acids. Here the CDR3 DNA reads TGTGCCAGCAGTGTCGTGGGCGGGAGGTTGTTCTTC. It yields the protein CASSVVGGRLFF.

Here the CDR3 DNA reads TGCGCCAGCAGCCAAGATATGGTTGGAGGCGAGCTGTTTTTT. As protein: CASSQDMVGGELFF. The chain is built from TRBV4-3 and TRBJ2-2; maybe TRBD2 (5 bases). Trimming took off 0 bases at V and 11 bases at J, with 13 bases between the two ends. The length of the CDR3 is 14 residues. Germline-derived CDR1 and CDR2 are LGHNA and YSLEER.

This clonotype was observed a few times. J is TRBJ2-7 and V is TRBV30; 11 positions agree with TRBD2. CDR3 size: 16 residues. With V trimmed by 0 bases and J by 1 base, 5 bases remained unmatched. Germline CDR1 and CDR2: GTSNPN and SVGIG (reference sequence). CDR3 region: CAWSVRGTSGSYEQYF. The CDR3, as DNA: TGTGCCTGGAGTGTAAGGGGGACTAGCGGTTCCTACGAGCAGTACTTC.

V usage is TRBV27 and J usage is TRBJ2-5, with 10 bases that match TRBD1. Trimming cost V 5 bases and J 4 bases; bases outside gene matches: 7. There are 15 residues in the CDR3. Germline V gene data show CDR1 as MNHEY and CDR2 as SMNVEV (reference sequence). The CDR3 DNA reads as TGTGCCAGCAGTCCGACCGGGACAGGGGTAGAGACCCAGTACTTC. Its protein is CASSPTGTGVETQYF.

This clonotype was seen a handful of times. CDR3 in DNA: TGTGCCAGCAGCCCTTGGAATAGGAGGCAGGGGCAGCCCCAGCATTTT. It specifies CASSPWNRRQGQPQHF. The chain carries TRBV5-6 and TRBJ1-5, with D possibly matching TRBD1 (6 bases). CDR1 is SGHDT, CDR2 YYEEEE, per germline. The CDR3 is made up of 16 amino acids. Deletions cut 4 bases from V and 7 bases from J, with 21 bases between.

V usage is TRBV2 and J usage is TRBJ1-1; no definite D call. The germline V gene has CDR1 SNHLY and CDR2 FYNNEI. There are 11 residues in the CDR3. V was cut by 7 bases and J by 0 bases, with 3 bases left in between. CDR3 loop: CASTVNTEAFF. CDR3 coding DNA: TGTGCCAGCACAGTGAACACTGAAGCTTTCTTT.

The CDR3 is CAISSELLYGYTF. The CDR3 DNA sequence: TGTGCCATCAGCTCGGAACTCCTATATGGCTACACCTTC. The chain has TRBV10-3 and TRBJ1-2, with D unresolved. The CDR3 is made up of 13 amino acids. Germline V gene data show CDR1 as ENHRY and CDR2 as SYGVKD. V was pared by 6 bases and J by 5 bases, with 13 bases between.

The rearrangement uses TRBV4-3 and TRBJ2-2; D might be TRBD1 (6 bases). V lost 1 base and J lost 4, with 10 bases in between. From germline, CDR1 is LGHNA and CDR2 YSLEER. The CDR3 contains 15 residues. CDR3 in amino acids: CASSQAGTSTGELFF. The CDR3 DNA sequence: TGCGCCAGCAGCCAAGCCGGGACATCCACCGGGGAGCTGTTTTTT.

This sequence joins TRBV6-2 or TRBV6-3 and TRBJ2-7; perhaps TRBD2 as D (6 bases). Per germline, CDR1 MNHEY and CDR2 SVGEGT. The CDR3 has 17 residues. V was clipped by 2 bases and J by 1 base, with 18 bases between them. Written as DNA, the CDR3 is TGTGCCAGCAGTTACGCGGGACTTCGAGTACGATCCTACGAGCAGTACTTC. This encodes CASSYAGLRVRSYEQYF.